These T cell receptor beta chains were read from a single sample in a study of radiotherapy plus CTLA-4 blockade in lung cancer. The assay was immunoSEQ multiplex PCR, and TCRdb's table has in-frame clones only and misses some. The sample lists around 82,000 clones, around 87% occurring once. This sample comprised peripheral blood, obtained from a patient treated with radiotherapy plus ipilimumab. These receptors were taken from a human donor with non-small cell lung cancer that progressed on radiotherapy plus ipilimumab. CDR3s include the opening cysteine and the closing phenylalanine or tryptophan. Each record gives: D gene, V gene, J gene, clone size, CDR3 DNA, CDR3 protein. D genes are given only for firm matches. Where a row states a size, it is once, few, many or the class of an expanded clone; other rows omit it.

D gene: -; V gene: TRBV9; J gene: TRBJ1-5; clone size: few; CDR3 DNA: TGTGCCAGCAGCGGGGGAATGAACAATCAGCCCCAGCATTTT; CDR3 protein: CASSGGMNNQPQHF
D gene: -; V gene: TRBV27; J gene: TRBJ2-2; clone size: -; CDR3 DNA: TGTGCCAGCAGTTTAATCGCCGCGAACACCGGGGAGCTGTTTTTT; CDR3 protein: CASSLIAANTGELFF
D gene: -; V gene: TRBV4-2; J gene: TRBJ2-3; clone size: -; CDR3 DNA: TGTGCCAGCAGCCAAGGGCACCAGGGCGGAGATACGCAGTATTTT; CDR3 protein: CASSQGHQGGDTQYF
D gene: -; V gene: TRBV6-6; J gene: TRBJ1-1; clone size: -; CDR3 DNA: TGTGCCAGCAGAATCAGCCTGAACACTGAAGCTTTCTTT; CDR3 protein: CASRISLNTEAFF
D gene: -; V gene: TRBV20-1; J gene: TRBJ2-1; clone size: -; CDR3 DNA: TGCAGTGCTAGAGATATGGCGCAGCAGTTCTTC; CDR3 protein: CSARDMAQQFF
D gene: TRBD1; V gene: TRBV5-6; J gene: TRBJ1-6; clone size: -; CDR3 DNA: TGTGCCAGCAGCTCCGACAGGGGGCACAATTCACCCCTCCACTTT; CDR3 protein: CASSSDRGHNSPLHF
D gene: -; V gene: TRBV7-9; J gene: TRBJ1-2; clone size: -; CDR3 DNA: TGTGCCAGCAGCTTAAAGGGACCAGGCATAGCTAACTATGGCTACACCTTC; CDR3 protein: CASSLKGPGIANYGYTF
D gene: -; V gene: TRBV6-6; J gene: TRBJ1-2; clone size: -; CDR3 DNA: TGTGCCAGCAGTTATTCGGACAGCTACTATGGCTACACCTTC; CDR3 protein: CASSYSDSYYGYTF
D gene: -; V gene: TRBV6-4; J gene: TRBJ2-7; clone size: -; CDR3 DNA: TGTGCCAGCATTCCAACCGGACAGAGGCCGTCCTACGAGCAGTACTTC; CDR3 protein: CASIPTGQRPSYEQYF
D gene: TRBD1; V gene: TRBV2; J gene: TRBJ1-3; clone size: -; CDR3 DNA: TGTGCCAGCAGTTCGGACAGGGAGGGAAGAAACACCATATATTTT; CDR3 protein: CASSSDREGRNTIYF
D gene: -; V gene: TRBV7-9; J gene: TRBJ1-4; clone size: few; CDR3 DNA: TGTGCCAGCAGCTTGTACGGAAAACTGTTTTTT; CDR3 protein: CASSLYGKLFF
D gene: -; V gene: TRBV7-2; J gene: TRBJ1-1; clone size: -; CDR3 DNA: TGTGCCAGCAGCACCCAAGACAGCGCGGCCACTGAAGCTTTCTTT; CDR3 protein: CASSTQDSAATEAFF
D gene: -; V gene: TRBV15; J gene: TRBJ1-3; clone size: -; CDR3 DNA: TGTGCCACCAAAAGTACGAGCTCTGGAAACACCATATATTTT; CDR3 protein: CATKSTSSGNTIYF
D gene: TRBD1; V gene: TRBV5-1; J gene: TRBJ2-7; clone size: -; CDR3 DNA: TGCGCCAGCAGCGAGGGACAGGGGACAAACGAGCAGTACTTC; CDR3 protein: CASSEGQGTNEQYF
D gene: TRBD1; V gene: TRBV7-9; J gene: TRBJ2-4; clone size: -; CDR3 DNA: TGTGCCAGCAGCTTGGGACAGGGGAACATTCAGTACTTC; CDR3 protein: CASSLGQGNIQYF
D gene: TRBD1; V gene: TRBV5-4; J gene: TRBJ2-2; clone size: -; CDR3 DNA: TGTGCCAGCAGCCCCGGGACAGGGAATTGGCAGAACACCGGGGAGCTGTTTTTT; CDR3 protein: CASSPGTGNWQNTGELFF
D gene: -; V gene: TRBV4-2; J gene: TRBJ1-1; clone size: once; CDR3 DNA: TGTGCCAGCAGCCAAGTCGTAGTTTGGGACACGAACACTGAAGCTTTCTTT; CDR3 protein: CASSQVVVWDTNTEAFF
D gene: TRBD2; V gene: TRBV9; J gene: TRBJ2-1; clone size: -; CDR3 DNA: TGTGCCAGCAGCGTAGGACGCGGGGGGGCTTCCTACAATGAGCAGTTCTTC; CDR3 protein: CASSVGRGGASYNEQFF
D gene: TRBD1; V gene: TRBV7-3; J gene: TRBJ2-7; clone size: many; CDR3 DNA: TGCGCCAGCAGCTTCGGACAGGGGGCATCCTACGAGCAGTACTTC; CDR3 protein: CASSFGQGASYEQYF
D gene: TRBD1; V gene: TRBV5-4; J gene: TRBJ2-7; clone size: -; CDR3 DNA: TGTGCCAGCAGCTTGGAATTCGACAGGGGGAACGAGCAGTACTTC; CDR3 protein: CASSLEFDRGNEQYF
D gene: TRBD2; V gene: TRBV19; J gene: TRBJ2-1; clone size: -; CDR3 DNA: TGTGCCAGTAGTCAAGGTGAAGCGGGACGCTCCTACAATGAGCAGTTCTTC; CDR3 protein: CASSQGEAGRSYNEQFF
D gene: TRBD1; V gene: TRBV9; J gene: TRBJ2-2; clone size: -; CDR3 DNA: TGTGCCAGCAGCCCCGGGCAGGGGGTATCCGGGGAGCTGTTTTTT; CDR3 protein: CASSPGQGVSGELFF
D gene: -; V gene: TRBV30; J gene: TRBJ1-1; clone size: -; CDR3 DNA: TGTGCCTGGAGTCTGGACACTGAAGCTTTCTTT; CDR3 protein: CAWSLDTEAFF
D gene: TRBD1; V gene: TRBV27; J gene: TRBJ2-2; clone size: -; CDR3 DNA: TGTGCCAGCAGTTTTGTTGACAGGGTGAACACCGGGGAGCTGTTTTTT; CDR3 protein: CASSFVDRVNTGELFF
D gene: -; V gene: TRBV5-1; J gene: TRBJ2-7; clone size: -; CDR3 DNA: TGCGCCAGCACCTCCGGGACGGTTTCCTACGAGCAGTACTTC; CDR3 protein: CASTSGTVSYEQYF
D gene: -; V gene: TRBV5-1; J gene: TRBJ2-3; clone size: -; CDR3 DNA: TGCGCCAGCAGCTTGACGGGAGATACGCAGTATTTT; CDR3 protein: CASSLTGDTQYF